One T cell receptor beta chain is described in this entry. Produced via immunoSEQ multiplex PCR; TCRdb's table is partial and in-frame only. The sample has about 260,000 clones, approximately 85% seen once. The data are from a study of blood T cell repertoires in COVID-19. This CDR3 has 11 residues. The V end was cut by 5 bases, the J end by 5 bases, with 7 bases between. Germline lookup yields CDR1 MNHEY and CDR2 SVGAGI. The sequence was obtained from a human donor in a cohort sampled during active COVID-19. The chain is built from TRBV6-5 and TRBJ2-7; D gene ambiguous. Sequencing was carried out using peripheral blood. DNA of the CDR3: TGTGCCAGCAGTCGTCTCGACGAGCAGTACTTC. The encoded protein is CASSRLDEQYF.